The TCR beta chain described here comes from a study of human T cells and chemical hapten exposure. Study background: Upper back patch tests used 0.01% DPC, scored after 6 days.

Study results and limitations: Donors in the study had alopecia, meaning their immune response may differ from healthy people's.

Documented time point: patch test 2, 6 weeks after DPC sensitization. Described treatment: therapeutic diphenylcyclopropenone sensitization with weekly scalp DPC. Investigators collected blood before applying each patch test. Every donor had alopecia and was 18 to 70 years old; all were suitable for DPC. Using its own MiXCR run on the RACE reads, TCRdb lists one record per CDR3 protein. The profile covers a few hundred thousand distinct CDR3 sequences, with about 6% appearing a single time and more than 5.5% taken by the ten largest. About this clonotype: Its antigen is not identified.

This receptor was identified in a woman between 18 and 29 years old with alopecia areata. Some clones in this sample may be carry-over from other donors' samples. The sequenced sample was whole blood, obtained in connection with sensitization to the hapten diphenylcyclopropenone (DPC).

CDR3 sequence reads: CASSLIDRRNTEAFF. The CDR3 DNA follows: TGTGCCAGCAGTTTAATTGACAGGAGGAACACTGAAGCTTTCTTT. This chain connects TRBV28 to TRBJ1-1; possible D gene TRBD1, 6 bases. The CDR3 is 15 residues long. V lost 2 bases and J lost 1, with 11 bases in between. From germline, CDR1 is MDHEN and CDR2 SYDVKM.